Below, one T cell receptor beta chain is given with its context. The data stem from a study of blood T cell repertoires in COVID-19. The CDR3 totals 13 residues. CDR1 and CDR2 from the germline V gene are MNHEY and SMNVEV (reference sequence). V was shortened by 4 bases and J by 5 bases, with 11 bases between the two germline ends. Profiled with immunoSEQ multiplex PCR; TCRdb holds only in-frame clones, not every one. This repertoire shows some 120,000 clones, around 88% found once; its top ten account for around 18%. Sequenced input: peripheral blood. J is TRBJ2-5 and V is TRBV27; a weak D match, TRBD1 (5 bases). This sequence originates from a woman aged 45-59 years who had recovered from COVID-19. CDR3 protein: CASSYGAGETQYF. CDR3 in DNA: TGTGCCAGCAGTTATGGGGCCGGGGAGACCCAGTACTTC.